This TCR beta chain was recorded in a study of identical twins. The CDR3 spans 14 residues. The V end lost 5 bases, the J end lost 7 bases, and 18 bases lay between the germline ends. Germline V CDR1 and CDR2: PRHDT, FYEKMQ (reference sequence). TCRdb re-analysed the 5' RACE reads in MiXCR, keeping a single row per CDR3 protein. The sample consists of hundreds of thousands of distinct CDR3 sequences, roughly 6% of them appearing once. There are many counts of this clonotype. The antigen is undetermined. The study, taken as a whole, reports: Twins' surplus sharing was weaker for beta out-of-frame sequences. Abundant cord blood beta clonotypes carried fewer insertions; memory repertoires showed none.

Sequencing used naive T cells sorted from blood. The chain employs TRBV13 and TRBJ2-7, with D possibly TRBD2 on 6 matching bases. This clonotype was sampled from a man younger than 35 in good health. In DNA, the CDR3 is TGTGCCAGCAGCACCCTCCGCGGGACCTTAGAGCAGTACTTC. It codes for CASSTLRGTLEQYF.